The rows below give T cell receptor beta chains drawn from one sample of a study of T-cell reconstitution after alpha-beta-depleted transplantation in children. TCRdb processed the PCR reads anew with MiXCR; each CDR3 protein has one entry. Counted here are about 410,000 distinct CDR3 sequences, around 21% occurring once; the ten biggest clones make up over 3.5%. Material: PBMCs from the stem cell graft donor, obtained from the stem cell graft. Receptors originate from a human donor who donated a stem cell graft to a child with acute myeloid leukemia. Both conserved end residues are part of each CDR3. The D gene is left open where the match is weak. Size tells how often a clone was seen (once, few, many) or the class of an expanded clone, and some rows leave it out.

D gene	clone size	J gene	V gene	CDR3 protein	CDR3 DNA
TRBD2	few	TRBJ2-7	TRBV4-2	CASSQRIAGGPIEQYF	TGTGCCAGCAGCCAACGAATAGCGGGAGGGCCGATCGAGCAGTACTTC
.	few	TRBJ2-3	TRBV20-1	CSAAYGISTQYF	TGCAGTGCCGCATATGGGATCTCTACGCAGTATTTT
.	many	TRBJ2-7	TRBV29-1	CSARPEAQGGYEQYF	TGCAGCGCCCGCCCCGAGGCTCAGGGCGGTTACGAGCAGTACTTC
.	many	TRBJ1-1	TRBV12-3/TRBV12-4	CASSLAEYGYTEAFF	TGTGCCAGCAGTTTAGCTGAATACGGATACACTGAAGCTTTCTTT
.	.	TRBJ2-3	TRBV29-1	CSVERLAPTDTQYF	TGCAGCGTTGAACGGCTAGCGCCCACAGATACGCAGTATTTT
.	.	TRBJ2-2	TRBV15	CATSRDDELFPGELFF	TGTGCCACCAGCAGAGATGACGAGCTTTTCCCCGGGGAGCTGTTTTTT
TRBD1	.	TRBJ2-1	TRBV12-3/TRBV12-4	CASRLRDSTYNEQFF	TGTGCCAGCAGGCTCCGGGACAGTACCTACAATGAGCAGTTCTTC
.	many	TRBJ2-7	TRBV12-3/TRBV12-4	CASSRSPYEQYF	TGTGCCAGCAGCCGAAGTCCCTACGAGCAGTACTTC
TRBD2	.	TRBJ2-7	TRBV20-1	CSADSGTPSGEQYF	TGCAGTGCGGATAGCGGGACCCCCTCCGGGGAGCAGTACTTC
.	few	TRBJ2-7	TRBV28	CASSGTSTDSYEQYF	TGTGCCAGCAGTGGAACTAGCACCGACTCCTACGAGCAGTACTTC
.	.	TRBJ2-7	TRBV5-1	CASSLTGPSYEQYF	TGCGCCAGCAGCTTGACAGGGCCGAGCTACGAGCAGTACTTC
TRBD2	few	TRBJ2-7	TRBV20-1	CSASVPGLASEQYF	TGCAGTGCTTCCGTTCCGGGACTAGCTTCCGAGCAGTACTTC
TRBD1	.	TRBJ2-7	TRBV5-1	CASSRTTGASEQYF	TGCGCCAGCAGCCGAACGACAGGGGCGAGCGAGCAGTACTTC
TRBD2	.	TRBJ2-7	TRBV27	CASRRKGTSGRQYF	TGTGCCAGCAGAAGGAAAGGGACTAGCGGGAGGCAGTACTTC
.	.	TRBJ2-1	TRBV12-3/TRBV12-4	CASSSNRVRNEQFF	TGTGCCAGCAGCTCTAACAGGGTCCGTAATGAGCAGTTCTTC
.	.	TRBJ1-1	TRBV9	CASSVAQNTEAFF	TGTGCCAGCAGCGTAGCGCAGAACACTGAAGCTTTCTTT
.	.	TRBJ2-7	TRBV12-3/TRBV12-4	CASSRRGSQSSYEQYF	TGTGCCAGCAGTAGAAGAGGGTCTCAGTCTTCCTACGAGCAGTACTTC
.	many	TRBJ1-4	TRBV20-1	CSAPRVGGSNEKLFF	TGCAGTGCCCCAAGGGTCGGGGGGAGTAATGAAAAACTGTTTTTT
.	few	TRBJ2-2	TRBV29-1	CSVSLVRDRELFF	TGCAGCGTTAGCTTAGTACGGGACCGGGAGCTGTTTTTT
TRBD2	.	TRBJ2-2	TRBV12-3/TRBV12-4	CASRGLVANTGELFF	TGTGCCAGCAGAGGACTAGTCGCGAACACCGGGGAGCTGTTTTTT
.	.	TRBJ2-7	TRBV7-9	CASSSHREGYEQYF	TGTGCCAGCAGCTCCCACAGGGAGGGCTACGAGCAGTACTTC
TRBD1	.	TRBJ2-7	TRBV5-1	CASSPHLGQGSYEQYF	TGCGCCAGCAGCCCCCATCTGGGACAGGGGTCCTACGAGCAGTACTTC
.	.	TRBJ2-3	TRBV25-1	CASSGQDENTDTQYF	TGTGCCAGCAGTGGACAGGATGAGAACACAGATACGCAGTATTTT
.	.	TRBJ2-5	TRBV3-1	CASSQDASSYQETQYF	TGTGCCAGCAGCCAAGATGCCAGCTCGTACCAAGAGACCCAGTACTTC
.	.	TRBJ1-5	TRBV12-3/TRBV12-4	CASSLSEYGNQPQHF	TGTGCCAGCAGTTTGAGTGAGTACGGAAATCAGCCCCAGCATTTT
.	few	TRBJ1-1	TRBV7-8	CASSSERNTEAFF	TGTGCCAGCAGCTCCGAAAGGAACACTGAAGCTTTCTTT
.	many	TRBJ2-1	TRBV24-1	CATSDLWGQSYNEQFF	TGTGCCACCAGTGATTTGTGGGGTCAGTCCTACAATGAGCAGTTCTTC
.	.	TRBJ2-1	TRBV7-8	CASSLAHGQLYNEQFF	TGTGCCAGCAGCTTAGCGCATGGACAGTTATACAATGAGCAGTTCTTC
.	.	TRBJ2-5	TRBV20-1	CSARGLRGLEETQYF	TGCAGTGCTAGAGGGCTCCGGGGCCTAGAGGAGACCCAGTACTTC
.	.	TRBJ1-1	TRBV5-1	CASSLGQDGTEAFF	TGCGCCAGCAGCTTGGGTCAGGATGGCACTGAAGCTTTCTTT
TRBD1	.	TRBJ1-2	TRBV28	CASVQGALKGYTF	TGTGCCAGCGTACAGGGGGCGCTGAAAGGCTACACCTTC
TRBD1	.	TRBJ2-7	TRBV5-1	CASSLGTDSYEQYF	TGCGCCAGCAGCCTCGGGACAGACTCCTACGAGCAGTACTTC
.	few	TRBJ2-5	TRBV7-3	CASSQGGGETQYF	TGTGCCAGCAGCCAAGGGGGGGGAGAGACCCAGTACTTC
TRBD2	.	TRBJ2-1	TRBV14	CASASGRVAYNEQFF	TGTGCCAGCGCATCCGGGAGGGTAGCCTACAATGAGCAGTTCTTC
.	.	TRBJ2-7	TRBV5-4	CASSWKRERGYYEQYF	TGTGCCAGCAGCTGGAAACGGGAGAGGGGATACTACGAGCAGTACTTC
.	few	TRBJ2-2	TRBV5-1	CASSLFNLNTGELFF	TGCGCCAGCAGCTTGTTCAACTTGAACACCGGGGAGCTGTTTTTT
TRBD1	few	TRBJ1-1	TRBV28	CASRPYPTGTGLKGTEAFF	TGTGCCAGCAGACCCTACCCGACCGGGACAGGGTTGAAGGGGACTGAAGCTTTCTTT
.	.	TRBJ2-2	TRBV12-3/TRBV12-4	CASRARGTANTGELFF	TGTGCCAGCAGAGCCCGCGGGACAGCTAACACCGGGGAGCTGTTTTTT
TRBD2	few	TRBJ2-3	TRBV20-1	CSAQRGLAGVGPTDTQYF	TGCAGTGCCCAGCGGGGACTAGCGGGAGTAGGGCCCACAGATACGCAGTATTTT
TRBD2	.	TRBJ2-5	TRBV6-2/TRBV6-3	CASSYSVTSAETQYF	TGTGCCAGCAGTTACTCGGTGACTAGCGCTGAGACCCAGTACTTC
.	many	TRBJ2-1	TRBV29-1	CSVEEVPLQGWDEQFF	TGCAGCGTTGAAGAGGTTCCGCTTCAGGGTTGGGATGAGCAGTTCTTC
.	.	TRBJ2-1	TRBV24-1	CATRGGTYNEQFF	TGTGCCACCAGGGGCGGAACCTACAATGAGCAGTTCTTC
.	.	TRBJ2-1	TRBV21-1	CASSKVGKIAGDQRNEQFF	TGTGCCAGCAGCAAAGTGGGGAAAATAGCGGGAGATCAGCGTAATGAGCAGTTCTTC
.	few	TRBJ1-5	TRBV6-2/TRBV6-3	CASRGHRRQPQHF	TGTGCCAGCAGGGGACACAGACGTCAGCCCCAGCATTTT
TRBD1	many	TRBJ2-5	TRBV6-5	CASNRDRDETQYF	TGTGCCAGCAATCGGGACAGGGACGAGACCCAGTACTTC
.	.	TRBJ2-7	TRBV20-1	CSARGGTRYYEQYF	TGCAGTGCTAGAGGTGGGACAAGATACTACGAGCAGTACTTC